These 26 T cell receptor beta chains originate from one sample sequenced in a study of blood T cells in healthy people across ages. Primed by a sample-barcoded 5' primer and a J-beta primer mix, a second PCR proceeded for about 6 to 12 cycles. Each CDR3 protein gets one entry after TCRdb re-called the 5' RACE reads with MiXCR. Here the sample spans some 1.6 million distinct CDR3 sequences, roughly a third being singletons. Sample: blood. All receptors derive from a woman in her twenties or thirties in good health.

This clonotype has more than one count but fewer than ten. The gene calls are TRBV12-3 or TRBV12-4 and TRBJ2-7; D gene uncertain. Trimming left V 11 bases short and J 4 bases short, with 15 bases between. The CDR3 consists of 12 residues. The CDR3 DNA is TGTGCCTGCTCCCTAGGCCGTTACGAGCAGTACTTC. This sequence encodes CACSLGRYEQYF.

The J gene is TRBJ2-1, the V gene TRBV4-1, with 9 bases aligning to TRBD2. CDR1 is MGHRA, CDR2 YSYEKL, per germline. This CDR3 contains 18 residues. The junction had 12 bases not matched to a gene; V was cut back by 0 bases and J by 6 bases. DNA of the CDR3: TGCGCCAGCAGCCAAGAGTTACTAGCGGGTGGGGGGGCCAATGAGCAGTTCTTC. Amino acids: CASSQELLAGGGANEQFF.

This clonotype was observed a handful of times. V gene TRBV5-1 combines with J gene TRBJ2-2, with D perhaps TRBD1 or TRBD2 (5 bases each). Trimming pared 4 bases from V and 4 bases from J, leaving 11 bases between. The CDR3 extends over 14 amino acids. Per germline, CDR1 SGHRS and CDR2 YFSETQ. The CDR3 protein is CASSVRDGTGELFF. In nucleotides, the CDR3 is TGCGCCAGCAGCGTCCGGGACGGCACCGGGGAGCTGTTTTTT.

DNA of the CDR3: TGTGCCAGCAGCCTTCACGCAGGGGACTCCTACGAGCAGTACTTC. As protein: CASSLHAGDSYEQYF. This chain links TRBV9 with TRBJ2-7; D might be TRBD1 (6 bases). The CDR3 sequence is 15 residues long. Trimming took 4 bases from V and 0 from J, leaving 14 bases between them. CDR1 is SGDLS, CDR2 YYNGEE, per germline.

A few counts support this clonotype. CDR3 protein: CASSADRGAAETQYF. As DNA, the CDR3 is TGTGCCAGCAGTGCTGACAGGGGGGCTGCAGAGACCCAGTACTTC. This chain links TRBV28 with TRBJ2-5; 9 bases fit TRBD1. This CDR3 is 15 amino acids long. From germline, CDR1 is MDHEN and CDR2 SYDVKM. Trimming took 5 bases from V and 4 from J; bases not matched to a gene: 8.

This chain links TRBV12-3 or TRBV12-4 with TRBJ2-5; a possible D gene is TRBD1 (8 bases). The J call may be wrong; the DNA end is better matched by TRBJ2-1. The CDR3 sequence is 15 residues long. CDR3 in amino acids: CASSTRTGGEETQFF. CDR3 nucleotides: TGTGCCAGCAGCACGCGCACAGGGGGGGAAGAGACCCAGTTCTTC.

The gene calls are TRBV10-3 and TRBJ1-1; 7 bases line up with TRBD1. After removal of 8 bases from V and 5 bases from J, the junction contained 11 bases not matched to a gene. This CDR3 region has 14 residues. Germline V lookup: CDR1 ENHRY, CDR2 SYGVKD. CDR3 bases: TGTGCCATCGCTACGGACAGGTGGCAAACTGAAGCTTTCTTT. It encodes CAIATDRWQTEAFF.

V gene TRBV19 combines with J gene TRBJ1-2; no clear D gene. V lost 4 bases and J 10 bases, leaving 13 bases between the germline ends. This CDR3 has 12 residues. CDR1 LNHDA and CDR2 SQIVND come from the germline V gene (reference sequence). The CDR3 region has the DNA TGTGCCAGTAGTACCCAAAGGGAGGACTACACCTTC. It codes for CASSTQREDYTF.

Ten or more counts support this clonotype. The chain links TRBV5-1 to TRBJ2-7; D is perhaps TRBD2 (5 bases). The CDR3 has 15 amino acids. Germline assignment: CDR1 SGHRS and CDR2 YFSETQ. Trimming stripped 0 bases from V and 3 bases from J, with 13 bases between. In DNA, the CDR3 is TGCGCCAGCAGCTTGGCCCTCTCGGGGAGCTACGAGCAGTACTTC. It yields the protein CASSLALSGSYEQYF.

V usage is TRBV20-1 and J usage is TRBJ1-2; no firm D call. Germline assignment: CDR1 DFQATT and CDR2 SNEGSKA (reference sequence). The CDR3 length is 12 residues. Trimming removed 8 bases from V and 2 bases from J, with 12 bases in between. The CDR3 here is CSLDGRNYGYTF. CDR3 DNA: TGCAGTCTGGACGGGCGAAACTATGGCTACACCTTC.

This clonotype was observed at least ten times. The rearrangement joins TRBV9 to TRBJ2-1; D may be TRBD1 (6 bases). This CDR3 has 16 amino acids. Trimming removed 2 bases at V and 3 bases at J, with 15 bases between. In germline, CDR1 is SGDLS, CDR2 YYNGEE. CDR3 residues: CASSVVGTPLYNEQFF. The CDR3 coding sequence is TGTGCCAGCAGCGTCGTCGGGACACCTCTCTACAATGAGCAGTTCTTC.

This clonotype was seen only once. One end of the junction is discordant with germline, which a read error may explain. The gene calls are TRBV7-6 and TRBJ2-3; no clear D. Germline lookup yields CDR1 SGHVS and CDR2 FNYEAQ. This CDR3 spans 14 amino acids. The CDR3 is CASSLVPNADTQYF. Here the CDR3 DNA reads TGTGCCAGCAGCTTAGTACCAAACGCAGATACACAGTATTTT.

This clonotype was found many times. This chain links TRBV29-1 with TRBJ2-7; no clear D gene. Trimming took off 4 bases at V and 3 bases at J, with 10 bases between the two ends. Per germline, CDR1 SQVTM and CDR2 ANQGSEA. The CDR3 contains 12 residues. The DNA of the CDR3 is TGCAGCGTTGTTGGCAGGTTCTACGAGCAGTACTTC. Translated, it gives CSVVGRFYEQYF.

The V call is TRBV12-3 or TRBV12-4, the J call TRBJ2-1; possible D gene TRBD2, 6 bases. V shed 3 bases and J shed 8 bases, with 11 bases lying between them. CDR3 length equals 13 residues. As DNA, the CDR3 is TGTGCCAGCAGTTTTCGCGGGGTCGATGAGCAGTTCTTC. This gives the protein CASSFRGVDEQFF.

The V call is TRBV20-1, the J call TRBJ2-1, with TRBD2 matching 7 bases. The germline V gene encodes CDR1 DFQATT and CDR2 SNEGSKA (reference sequence). The CDR3 is 14 amino acids. Trimming at V came to 8 bases and at J to 0 bases, leaving 7 bases not matched to a gene. The CDR3 protein is CSPRRGSSYNEQFF. In nucleotides, the CDR3 is TGCAGTCCAAGGCGGGGGAGCTCCTACAATGAGCAGTTCTTC.

V usage is TRBV20-1 and J usage is TRBJ1-5; 7 bases fit TRBD1. CDR1 is DFQATT and CDR2 is SNEGSKA in the germline V gene (reference sequence). Trimming removed 1 base from V and 1 base from J; junction bases left unmatched: 7. The CDR3 is 16 amino acids. CDR3 DNA: TGCAGTGCTAGAGGAGAACAGGGGAGAAGCAATCAGCCCCAGCATTTT. It specifies CSARGEQGRSNQPQHF.

This clonotype was recorded a few times. J is TRBJ2-7 and V is TRBV20-1; 8 bases align to TRBD2. Germline CDR1 is DFQATT and CDR2 is SNEGSKA (reference sequence). This CDR3 has 12 amino acids. The CDR3 spells CSLVAGPYEQYF. The CDR3 nucleotides read TGCAGCCTGGTAGCGGGACCGTACGAGCAGTACTTC.

V gene TRBV5-1 combines with J gene TRBJ2-3; the D is unclear. Germline CDR1 reads SGHRS; CDR2 reads YFSETQ. The V gene lost 4 bases and the J gene lost 4 bases, with 13 bases spanning the gap. The CDR3 extends over 14 amino acids. DNA of the CDR3: TGCGCCAGCAGCGGCTCGACCCCCGCAGATACGCAGTATTTT. Amino acids: CASSGSTPADTQYF.

This chain uses TRBV6-1 with TRBJ1-1; 8 nucleotides match TRBD1. The V gene end was trimmed by 7 bases and the J gene end by 3 bases; junction bases not matched to a gene: 7. This CDR3 comprises 14 residues. In germline, CDR1 is MNHNS, CDR2 SASEGT. The CDR3 DNA sequence: TGTGCCAGCAAGAGGGACAGGCTGGACACTGAAGCTTTCTTT. Translating gives CASKRDRLDTEAFF.

The CDR3 is CASSLHSPGPRNTEAFF. The CDR3 DNA sequence: TGTGCCAGCAGCCTCCACTCGCCGGGACCCAGGAACACTGAAGCTTTCTTT. V gene TRBV7-9 combines with J gene TRBJ1-1; D may be TRBD1 (5 bases). The CDR3 has 17 amino acids. Trimming pared 5 bases from V and 1 base from J, leaving 20 bases between. Germline assignment: CDR1 SEHNR and CDR2 FQNEAQ (reference sequence).

Notes on this clonotype: It may be a read error: a sequence one base away is much more abundant. The genes are TRBV5-5 and TRBJ2-3; possibly TRBD1 for D (6 bases). Germline V CDR1 and CDR2: SGHKS, YYEKEE (reference sequence). The CDR3 consists of 15 residues. The CDR3: CACSKRTASTDTQYF. The CDR3 DNA reads TGTGCCTGCAGCAAAAGGACAGCTAGCACAGATACGCAGTATTTT.

The chain has TRBV2 and TRBJ2-5; no firm D call. V lost 1 base and J 5 bases, leaving 8 bases between the germline ends. The CDR3 loop spans 13 amino acids. Per the germline V gene, CDR1 is SNHLY and CDR2 is FYNNEI. As DNA, the CDR3 is TGTGCCAGCAGTGAAGGAACTTCGGAGACCCAGTACTTC. It encodes CASSEGTSETQYF.

The chain is built from TRBV5-5 and TRBJ2-3; D not resolved. The V end lost 6 bases, the J end lost 2 bases, and 19 bases lay between the germline ends. The CDR3 sequence is 16 residues long. Germline CDR1 reads SGHKS; CDR2 reads YYEKEE (reference sequence). The DNA of the CDR3 is TGTGCCAGCACCCTCAAAGGTGGTCATTTCACAGATACGCAGTATTTT. Translation gives CASTLKGGHFTDTQYF.

CDR3 in DNA: TGCAGTGCTAGCGCACTAGCGGGGGCCCCCTTTAGCTCCTACAATGAGCAGTTCTTC. Amino acid sequence: CSASALAGAPFSSYNEQFF. V gene TRBV20-1 combines with J gene TRBJ2-1; TRBD2 agrees at 11 bases. Germline V gene lookup returns CDR1 DFQATT and CDR2 SNEGSKA (reference sequence). The CDR3 is 19 amino acids. The ends lost 3 bases at V and 0 bases at J; junction bases unmatched: 13.

This clonotype was observed a few times. This chain uses TRBV28 with TRBJ2-3; 7 positions agree with TRBD2. From germline, CDR1 is MDHEN and CDR2 SYDVKM. V was clipped by 6 bases and J by 0 bases; unmatched bases: 9. This CDR3 comprises 16 residues. The CDR3: CASRGRGSGSTDTQYF. CDR3 bases: TGTGCCAGCAGGGGTCGGGGTAGCGGGAGCACAGATACGCAGTATTTT.

This clonotype appeared a few times. This chain links TRBV6-2 or TRBV6-3 with TRBJ2-3; D is perhaps TRBD2 (6 bases). V was pared by 2 bases and J by 6 bases, with 21 bases between. Germline lookup yields CDR1 MNHEY and CDR2 SVGEGT. The CDR3 sequence is 17 residues long. CDR3 sequence (DNA): TGTGCCAGCAGTTACGATACGGCGGGATCAAACTTCGATACGCAGTATTTT. Its protein product is CASSYDTAGSNFDTQYF.